This T cell receptor (beta chain) originates from a study of T cells after yellow fever vaccination. Findings of the study overall: From the bulk population, abundant clonotypes could contaminate and appear within FACS-sorted repertoires.

5'RACE template switching produced TCR cDNA carrying a universal primer site and UMIs. TCRdb called the 5' RACE reads again in MiXCR, with one record for every CDR3 protein. The table lists 350,000 to 550,000 distinct CDR3 sequences, about 17% of them singletons. With 1 base clipped from V and 8 bases from J, the junction kept 7 bases outside the gene matches. This CDR3 spans 17 amino acids. Germline V lookup: CDR1 SGHVS, CDR2 FNYEAQ. This clonotype was recorded a few times. What it binds is not known. This sequence joins TRBV7-6 and TRBJ2-1, with TRBD2 identical over 14 bases. The receptor comes from a man aged 18-30 years who received the YFV17D yellow fever vaccine. The sample was PBMCs, taken before the yellow fever booster vaccination. CDR3 bases: TGTGCCAGCAGCTTAGGGACTAGCGGGGGGCGGTTGGATGAGCAGTTCTTC. This codes for CASSLGTSGGRLDEQFF.